This T cell receptor beta chain was retrieved from a study of preoperative IRX-2 immunotherapy in early breast cancer. The repertoire was sequenced with immunoSEQ multiplex PCR; TCRdb's copy has only in-frame clones and lacks some. The sample includes 35,000 to 40,000 clones, around 82% of them seen just once. Germline V gives CDR1 SGHNT, CDR2 YENEEA. There are 14 residues in the CDR3. The V end lost 2 bases, the J end lost 3 bases, and 10 bases lay between the germline ends. Described treatment: preoperative locoregional IRX-2 cytokine immunotherapy. The chain links TRBV11-3 to TRBJ1-1; no clear D gene. The receptor's source is a human donor with breast cancer. The sample consisted of lymph node tissue, taken after IRX-2 immunotherapy. The CDR3 DNA reads as TGTGCCAGCAGCTTATGGGTGGAGGACACTGAAGCTTTCTTT. Amino acid sequence: CASSLWVEDTEAFF.